This TCR beta chain was observed in a study of graft-versus-host responses after intestinal transplantation. Study at large: Each transplant was multivisceral, liver-intestinal, or isolated intestinal. Whole-study findings and limits: High graft-versus-host to host-versus-graft clonal ratios were seen in allografts of patients with graft-donor T cell macrochimerism. Early post-transplant declines in HvG were associated with peak levels of circulating GvH clones. Some GvH clones appeared in ileal mucosa or blood before recipient bone marrow.

Assay used: immunoSEQ multiplex PCR; TCRdb lists only in-frame clones, some missing. The profile shows over 70,000 clones, 75% to 90% of them singletons. CDR1 and CDR2 from the germline V gene are MGHRA and YSYEKL. CDR3 size: 16 residues. V lost 1 base, J lost 4 bases, and 14 bases lay in between. Details on this clone: Its antigen is unidentified.

This chain uses TRBV4-1 with TRBJ2-1, with D possibly matching TRBD2 (6 bases). The sequence was obtained from a human donor who received an intestinal transplant. The source material was unstimulated CD8+ T cells sorted from spleen or lymph node cells, sampled before intestinal transplant. CDR3 sequence (DNA): TGCGCCAGCAGCCAAGTTCACCGGGACTTGTACAATGAGCAGTTCTTC. Translation gives CASSQVHRDLYNEQFF.